The 20 T cell receptor beta chains in this list originate from one sample, sequenced in a study of shared clonotypes between healthy human individuals. Naive CD8 isolation took CD45RO-negative cells positively selected for CCR7 and excluded terminally differentiated effector memory CD45RA+ cells. Here immunoSEQ multiplex PCR was the method, and the copy in TCRdb shows in-frame clones only, minus some. The profile shows about 2.1 million clones, roughly 91% of them singletons. The material sequenced was naive CD8+ T cells from PBMCs. These receptors originate from a man aged 18 to 30 in good health. Some clones in this sample may be carry-over from other donors' samples.

The chain combines TRBV13 with TRBJ2-7, with TRBD1 identical over 8 bases. The CDR3 runs to 15 residues. The V gene's germline CDR1 is PRHDT and CDR2 FYEKMQ (reference sequence). The V segment lost 5 bases and the J segment 3 bases; nucleotides outside the gene matches: 9. The CDR3 DNA reads TGTGCCAGCAGCGACGGACAGGGACGAATCTACGAGCAGTACTTC. Translation gives CASSDGQGRIYEQYF.

This chain uses TRBV7-3 with TRBJ2-3, with 7 bases matching TRBD2. From germline, CDR1 is SGHTA and CDR2 FQGTGA. The CDR3 extends over 16 amino acids. Trimming removed 4 bases from V and 4 bases from J; junction bases left unmatched: 11. In nucleotides, the CDR3 is TGTGCCAGCAGCTCCAATGGGCGGGAGTACCCAGATACGCAGTATTTT. Protein sequence: CASSSNGREYPDTQYF.

Comments on this clone: Other DNA sequences in this specimen translate into the identical CDR3. The V and J genes are TRBV18 and TRBJ2-1; TRBD2 aligns across 12 bases. J gave up 4 bases and V 0 bases, and 4 bases lay outside the gene matches. Germline values: CDR1 KGHSH, CDR2 LQKENI. This CDR3 is 17 amino acids long. CDR3 DNA: TGTGCCAGCTCACCACCCCGACTAGCGGGAGTATACAATGAGCAGTTCTTC. As protein: CASSPPRLAGVYNEQFF. The full variable domain, rest sourced from reference TRBV18 and TRBJ2-1, is NAGVMQNPRHLVRRRGQEARLRCSPMKGHSHVYWYRQLPEEGLKFMVYLQKENIIDESGMPKERFSAEFPKEGPSILRIQQVVRGDSAAYFCASSPPRLAGVYNEQFFGPGTRLTVL.

The chain recombines TRBV6-4 with TRBJ2-1, with D perhaps being TRBD1 or TRBD2 (5 bases each). The germline V and J ends were trimmed by 6 bases and 0 bases, with 12 bases remaining between them. Germline V gives CDR1 MRHNA, CDR2 SNTAGT. CDR3 length: 15 residues. DNA of the CDR3: TGTGCCAGCAGCCCGTTTGGGGGCTCCTACAATGAGCAGTTCTTC. Protein sequence: CASSPFGGSYNEQFF.

Turning to this clone: The sample has other DNA sequences that encode this CDR3 too. The V gene is TRBV27, the J gene TRBJ2-1, with D unresolved. CDR1 and CDR2 (germline): MNHEY, SMNVEV (reference sequence). Trimming removed 6 bases from V and 1 base from J, with 10 bases in between. The CDR3 is 14 amino acids. CDR3 in DNA: TGTGCCAGCAGCCCTCTTGGGTCCTACAATGAGCAGTTCTTC. It translates to CASSPLGSYNEQFF.

The chain couples TRBV28 to TRBJ1-5; a possible D gene is TRBD1 (5 bases). Trimming took 7 bases from V and 2 from J, leaving 15 bases between them. The CDR3 consists of 15 residues. Looked up from germline, CDR1 is MDHEN and CDR2 is SYDVKM. The CDR3 DNA sequence: TGTGCCAGCATTGATAGGGGTTTCGGCAATCAGCCCCAGCATTTT. The encoded protein is CASIDRGFGNQPQHF.

This clone was counted a few times. The chain employs TRBV19 and TRBJ1-5, with 7 bases matching TRBD1. The CDR3 covers 19 residues. Germline V gene data show CDR1 as LNHDA and CDR2 as SQIVND (reference sequence). Trimming cost V 3 bases and J 0 bases; bases outside gene matches: 14. The CDR3 reads CASSMAGQFLYDSNQPQHF. The CDR3 region has the DNA TGTGCCAGTAGTATGGCGGGACAGTTCCTTTATGATAGCAATCAGCCCCAGCATTTT. Complete variable domain (other parts from reference TRBV19 and TRBJ1-5): DGGITQSPKYLFRKEGQNVTLSCEQNLNHDAMYWYRQDPGQGLRLIYYSQIVNDFQKGDIAEGYSVSREKKESFPLTVTSAQKNPTAFYLCASSMAGQFLYDSNQPQHFGDGTRLSIL.

V usage is TRBV28 and J usage is TRBJ2-7; the match to TRBD2 covers 7 bases. CDR1 and CDR2 (germline): MDHEN, SYDVKM. This CDR3 is 15 amino acids long. The J segment lost 0 bases and the V segment lost 3 bases, leaving 5 bases of the junction unmatched. This CDR3 reads CASSLRLASSYEQYF. The CDR3 DNA reads TGTGCCAGCAGTTTGAGACTAGCCTCCTCCTACGAGCAGTACTTC.

The chain couples TRBV27 to TRBJ2-1; D remains ambiguous. Trimming took 2 bases from V and 7 from J, leaving 15 bases between them. The CDR3 is made up of 15 amino acids. CDR1 is MNHEY, CDR2 SMNVEV, per germline (reference sequence). The CDR3, as DNA: TGTGCCAGCAGTTTAGATTCGGGTTCATTTAATGAGCAGTTCTTC. This codes for CASSLDSGSFNEQFF.

This rearrangement joins TRBV14 to TRBJ2-1, with D unresolved. The CDR3 runs to 17 residues. V lost 4 bases to trimming and J lost 0 bases, with 16 bases between them. Germline lookup yields CDR1 SGHDN and CDR2 FVKESK. CDR3 coding DNA: TGTGCCAGCAGCCCCAGATTAGACTTGAGCTCCTACAATGAGCAGTTCTTC. Its translation is CASSPRLDLSSYNEQFF.

This chain connects TRBV5-1 to TRBJ2-1; the match to TRBD2 covers 11 bases. V was clipped by 4 bases and J by 4 bases; unmatched bases: 7. Germline values: CDR1 SGHRS, CDR2 YFSETQ. The length of the CDR3 is 16 residues. CDR3 DNA: TGCGCCAGCAGCGCGGGACTAGCGGAGAAGTACAATGAGCAGTTCTTC. This sequence encodes CASSAGLAEKYNEQFF.

This chain joins TRBV6-1 and TRBJ2-7, with D uncertain. The V gene's germline CDR1 is MNHNS and CDR2 SASEGT. The CDR3 has 14 amino acids. Trimming removed 2 bases at V and 8 bases at J, with 16 bases between. CDR3 coding DNA: TGTGCCAGCAGTGAATTGACACAACGGCGGCAGCAGTACTTC. Protein sequence: CASSELTQRRQQYF.

This chain connects TRBV4-2 to TRBJ1-1; TRBD1 is a possible D gene (5 bases). Germline V gives CDR1 LGHNA, CDR2 YNFKEQ. V was trimmed by 5 bases and J by 0 bases, leaving 7 bases between them. This CDR3 spans 13 amino acids. In DNA form, the CDR3 reads TGTGCCAGCAGCGGGACGGTGAACACTGAAGCTTTCTTT. It codes for CASSGTVNTEAFF.

The rearrangement uses TRBV2 and TRBJ2-7; TRBD1 aligns across 7 bases. V shed 3 bases, J shed 5 bases, and the junction held 4 bases outside the gene matches. The CDR3 covers 13 residues. CDR1 and CDR2 from the germline V gene are SNHLY and FYNNEI. CDR3: CASSDPGTDEQYF. The CDR3 bases are TGTGCCAGCAGTGACCCCGGGACAGACGAGCAGTACTTC.

The CDR3 sequence is CASSPTTGVGQETQYF. The CDR3 region has the DNA TGTGCCAGCTCACCTACGACAGGGGTAGGGCAAGAGACCCAGTACTTC. This rearrangement joins TRBV18 to TRBJ2-5; 8 positions match TRBD1. V shed 3 bases and J 2 bases; nucleotides not matched to a gene: 8. The length of the CDR3 is 16 residues. Per the germline V gene, CDR1 is KGHSH and CDR2 is LQKENI.

This chain uses TRBV5-1 with TRBJ2-1; D is ambiguous. The V gene's germline CDR1 is SGHRS and CDR2 YFSETQ. CDR3 length: 11 residues. V lost 5 bases, J lost 8 bases, and 8 bases lay in between. The CDR3 bases are TGCGCCAGCAGAATTGGGTATGAGCAGTTCTTC. Its translation is CASRIGYEQFF.

J is TRBJ1-4 and V is TRBV4-3; D possibly corresponds to TRBD1 (5 bases). V lost 0 bases and J lost 2, with 10 bases in between. Germline CDR1 LGHNA, CDR2 YSLEER. There are 16 residues in the CDR3. The CDR3 coding sequence is TGCGCCAGCAGCCAAGATTCGGGGCTGACTAATGAAAAACTGTTTTTT. Translation gives CASSQDSGLTNEKLFF.

Concerning this clone itself: This same CDR3 is encoded by further DNA sequences in the sample. The rearrangement links TRBV7-9 to TRBJ2-5; D not certain. Trimming removed 3 bases from V and 4 bases from J, with 6 bases in between. The V gene's germline CDR1 is SEHNR and CDR2 FQNEAQ (reference sequence). This CDR3 is built from 12 residues. The CDR3 here is CASSFGGETQYF. The CDR3, as DNA: TGTGCCAGCAGCTTCGGCGGAGAGACCCAGTACTTC.

This chain links TRBV5-5 with TRBJ2-7, with no clear D. V was pared by 1 base and J by 1 base, with 15 bases between. The germline V gene has CDR1 SGHKS and CDR2 YYEKEE (reference sequence). This CDR3 contains 16 residues. The CDR3 loop reads CASSLKGMDGSYEQYF. In DNA, the CDR3 is TGTGCCAGCAGCTTGAAAGGGATGGACGGATCCTACGAGCAGTACTTC.

The V call is TRBV28, the J call TRBJ2-3; D assignment may be TRBD1 or TRBD2 (5 bases each). Germline V gene data show CDR1 as MDHEN and CDR2 as SYDVKM. Trimming left V 4 bases short and J 0 bases short, with 14 bases between. The CDR3 has 16 amino acids. In nucleotides, the CDR3 is TGTGCCAGCAGTTCCAGGGAGCTCCCTAGCACAGATACGCAGTATTTT. Translation: CASSSRELPSTDTQYF.